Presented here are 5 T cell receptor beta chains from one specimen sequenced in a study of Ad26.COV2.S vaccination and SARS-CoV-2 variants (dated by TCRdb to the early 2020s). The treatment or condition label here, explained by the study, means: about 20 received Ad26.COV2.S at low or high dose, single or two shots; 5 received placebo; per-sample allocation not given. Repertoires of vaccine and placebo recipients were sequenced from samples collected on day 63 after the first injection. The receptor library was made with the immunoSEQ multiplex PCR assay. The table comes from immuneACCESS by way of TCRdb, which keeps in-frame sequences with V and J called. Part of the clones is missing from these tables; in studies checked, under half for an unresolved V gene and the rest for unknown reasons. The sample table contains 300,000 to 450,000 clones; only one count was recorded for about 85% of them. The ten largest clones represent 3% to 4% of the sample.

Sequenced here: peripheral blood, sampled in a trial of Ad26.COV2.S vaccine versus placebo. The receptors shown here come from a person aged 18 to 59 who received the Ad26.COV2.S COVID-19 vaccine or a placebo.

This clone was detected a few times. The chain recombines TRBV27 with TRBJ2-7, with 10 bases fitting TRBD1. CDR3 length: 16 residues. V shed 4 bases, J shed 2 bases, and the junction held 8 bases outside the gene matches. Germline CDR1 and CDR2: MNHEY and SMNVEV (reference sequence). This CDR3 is CASSSGTGDPPYEQYF. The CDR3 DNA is TGTGCCAGCAGTTCCGGGACAGGGGACCCACCCTACGAGCAGTACTTC.

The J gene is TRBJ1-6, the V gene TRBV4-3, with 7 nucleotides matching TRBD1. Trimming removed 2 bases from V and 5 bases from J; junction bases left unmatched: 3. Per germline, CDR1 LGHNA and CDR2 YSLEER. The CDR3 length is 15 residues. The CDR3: CASSQQDRDNSPLHF. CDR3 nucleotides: TGCGCCAGCAGCCAACAAGACAGGGATAATTCACCCCTCCACTTT.

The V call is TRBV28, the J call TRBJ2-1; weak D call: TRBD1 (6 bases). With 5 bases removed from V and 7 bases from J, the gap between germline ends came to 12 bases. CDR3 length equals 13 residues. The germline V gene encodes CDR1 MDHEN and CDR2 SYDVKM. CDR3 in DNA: TGTGCCAGCAGTCCCACACAGGGAAATGAGCAGTTCTTC. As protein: CASSPTQGNEQFF.

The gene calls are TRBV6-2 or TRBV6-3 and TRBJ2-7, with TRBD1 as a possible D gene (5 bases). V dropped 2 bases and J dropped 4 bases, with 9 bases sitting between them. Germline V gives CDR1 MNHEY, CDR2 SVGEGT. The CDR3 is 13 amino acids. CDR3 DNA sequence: TGTGCCAGCAGTTACGGGGCAGGATACGAGCAGTACTTC. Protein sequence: CASSYGAGYEQYF.

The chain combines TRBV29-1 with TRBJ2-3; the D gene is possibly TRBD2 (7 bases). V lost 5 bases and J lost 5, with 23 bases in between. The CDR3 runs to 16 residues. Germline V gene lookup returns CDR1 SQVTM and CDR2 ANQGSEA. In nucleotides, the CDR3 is TGCAGCGTTTCGGGGTGGACGTACGGGGGGCGAGATACGCAGTATTTT. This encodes CSVSGWTYGGRDTQYF.